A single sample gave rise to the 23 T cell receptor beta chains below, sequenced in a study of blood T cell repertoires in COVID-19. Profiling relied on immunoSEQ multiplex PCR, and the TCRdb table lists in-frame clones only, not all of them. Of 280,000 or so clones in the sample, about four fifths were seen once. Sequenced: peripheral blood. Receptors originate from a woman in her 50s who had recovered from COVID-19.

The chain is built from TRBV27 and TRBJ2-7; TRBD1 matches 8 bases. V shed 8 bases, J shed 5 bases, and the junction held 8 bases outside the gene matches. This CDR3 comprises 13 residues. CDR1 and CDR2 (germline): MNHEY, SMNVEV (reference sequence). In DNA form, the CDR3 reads TGTGCCAGCTCCCGACAGGGGTCCCACGAGCAGTACTTC. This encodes CASSRQGSHEQYF.

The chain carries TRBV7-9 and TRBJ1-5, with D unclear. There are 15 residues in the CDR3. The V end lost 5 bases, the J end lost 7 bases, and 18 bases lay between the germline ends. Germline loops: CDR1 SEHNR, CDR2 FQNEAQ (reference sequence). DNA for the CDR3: TGTGCCAGCAGCGAGGTGGGAGGTTCCTACCAGCCCCAGCATTTT. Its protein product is CASSEVGGSYQPQHF.

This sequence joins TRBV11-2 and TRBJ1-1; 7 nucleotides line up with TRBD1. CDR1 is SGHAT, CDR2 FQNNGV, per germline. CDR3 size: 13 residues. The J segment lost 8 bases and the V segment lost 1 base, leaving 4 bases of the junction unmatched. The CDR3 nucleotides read TGTGCCAGCAGCTTAGGGGGGACAGTGGAAGCTTTCTTT. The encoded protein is CASSLGGTVEAFF.

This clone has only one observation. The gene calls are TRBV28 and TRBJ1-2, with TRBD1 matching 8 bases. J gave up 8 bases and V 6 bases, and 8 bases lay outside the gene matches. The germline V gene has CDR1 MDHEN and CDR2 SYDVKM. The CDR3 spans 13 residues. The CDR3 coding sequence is TGTGCCAGCAGCGGACAGGGTATTCGGGGCTACACCTTC. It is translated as CASSGQGIRGYTF.

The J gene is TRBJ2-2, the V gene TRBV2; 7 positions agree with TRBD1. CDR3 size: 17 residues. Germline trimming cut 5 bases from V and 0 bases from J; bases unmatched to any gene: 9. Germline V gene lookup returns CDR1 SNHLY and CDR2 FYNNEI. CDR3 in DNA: TGTGCCAGCAGTCTGACAGGGCCCGGTACGAACACCGGGGAGCTGTTTTTT. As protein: CASSLTGPGTNTGELFF.

The CDR3 reads CASSQVGPGAAGELFF. Written as DNA, the CDR3 is TGTGCCAGCAGCCAAGTGGGGCCAGGCGCGGCCGGGGAGCTGTTTTTT. The chain carries TRBV14 and TRBJ2-2; perhaps TRBD1 as D (5 bases). The germline V gene has CDR1 SGHDN and CDR2 FVKESK. Trimming took 1 base from V and 6 from J, leaving 15 bases between them. This CDR3 comprises 16 residues.

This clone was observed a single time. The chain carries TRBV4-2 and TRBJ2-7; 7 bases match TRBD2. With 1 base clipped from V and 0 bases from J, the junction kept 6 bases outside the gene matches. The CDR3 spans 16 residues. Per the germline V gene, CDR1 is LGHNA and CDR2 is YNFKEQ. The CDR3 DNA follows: TGTGCCAGCAGCCAAGGCCGGGGGGACCTCTCCTACGAGCAGTACTTC. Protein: CASSQGRGDLSYEQYF.

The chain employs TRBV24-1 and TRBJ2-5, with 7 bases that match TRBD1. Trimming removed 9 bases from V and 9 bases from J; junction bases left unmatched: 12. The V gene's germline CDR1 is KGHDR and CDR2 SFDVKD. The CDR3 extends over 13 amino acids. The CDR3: CATRETGNFAQYF. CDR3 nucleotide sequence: TGTGCCACCCGAGAGACAGGGAACTTTGCCCAGTACTTC.

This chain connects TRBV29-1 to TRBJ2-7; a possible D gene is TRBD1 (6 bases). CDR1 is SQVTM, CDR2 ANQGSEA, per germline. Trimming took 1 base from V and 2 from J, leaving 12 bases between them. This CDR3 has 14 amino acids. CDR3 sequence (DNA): TGCAGCGTTGAAGTGGGCAGGGGTACCTACGAGCAGTACTTC. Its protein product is CSVEVGRGTYEQYF.

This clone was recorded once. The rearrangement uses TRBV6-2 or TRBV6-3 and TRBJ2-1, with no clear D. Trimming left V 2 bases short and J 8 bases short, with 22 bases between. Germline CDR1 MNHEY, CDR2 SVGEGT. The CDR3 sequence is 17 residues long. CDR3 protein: CASSYPKPKAVVDEQFF. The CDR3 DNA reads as TGTGCCAGCAGTTACCCCAAACCTAAAGCCGTCGTGGATGAGCAGTTCTTC.

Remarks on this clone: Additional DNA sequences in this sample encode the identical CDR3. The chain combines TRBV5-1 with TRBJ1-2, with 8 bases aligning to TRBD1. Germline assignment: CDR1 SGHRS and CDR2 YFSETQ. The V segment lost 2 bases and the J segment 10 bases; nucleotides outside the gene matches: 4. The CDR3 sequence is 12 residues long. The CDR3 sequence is CASSLGQGDYTF. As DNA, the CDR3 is TGCGCCAGCAGCTTAGGACAGGGTGACTACACCTTC. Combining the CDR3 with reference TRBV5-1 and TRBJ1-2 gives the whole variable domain KAGVTQTPRYLIKTRGQQVTLSCSPISGHRSVSWYQQTPGQGLQFLFEYFSETQRNKGNFPGRFSGRQFSNSRSEMNVSTLELGDSALYLCASSLGQGDYTFGSGTRLTVV.

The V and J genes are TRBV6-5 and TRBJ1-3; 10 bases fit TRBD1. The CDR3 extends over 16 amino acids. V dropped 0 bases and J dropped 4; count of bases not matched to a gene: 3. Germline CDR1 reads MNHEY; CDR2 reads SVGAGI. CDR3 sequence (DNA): TGTGCCAGCAGTTACTCGACAGGGGGCGGGGGAAACACCATATATTTT. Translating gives CASSYSTGGGGNTIYF.

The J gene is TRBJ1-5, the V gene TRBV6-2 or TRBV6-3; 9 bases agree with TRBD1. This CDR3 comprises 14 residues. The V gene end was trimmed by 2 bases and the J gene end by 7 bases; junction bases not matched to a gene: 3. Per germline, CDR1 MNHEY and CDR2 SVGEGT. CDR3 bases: TGTGCCAGCAGTTACGGACAGGGGAAACAGCCCCAGCATTTT. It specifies CASSYGQGKQPQHF.

CDR3 region: CAWSVIVPEQYF. The DNA for the CDR3 is TGTGCCTGGAGTGTAATAGTCCCCGAGCAGTACTTC. The gene calls are TRBV30 and TRBJ2-7; D gene uncertain. The CDR3 covers 12 residues. Trimming pared 0 bases from V and 6 bases from J, leaving 9 bases between. The V gene's germline CDR1 is GTSNPN and CDR2 SVGIG (reference sequence).

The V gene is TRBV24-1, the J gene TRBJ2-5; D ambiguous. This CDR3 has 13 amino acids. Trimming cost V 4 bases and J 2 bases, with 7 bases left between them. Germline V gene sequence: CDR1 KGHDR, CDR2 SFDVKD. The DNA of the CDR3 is TGTGCCACCAGTGACGGGTGGCAAGAGACCCAGTACTTC. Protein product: CATSDGWQETQYF.

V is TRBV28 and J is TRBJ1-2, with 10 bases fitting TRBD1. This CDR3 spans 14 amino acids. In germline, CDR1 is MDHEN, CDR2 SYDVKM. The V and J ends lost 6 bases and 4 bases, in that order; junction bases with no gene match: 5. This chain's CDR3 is CASSLGTGVYGYTF. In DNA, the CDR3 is TGTGCCAGCAGCCTAGGGACAGGGGTCTATGGCTACACCTTC.

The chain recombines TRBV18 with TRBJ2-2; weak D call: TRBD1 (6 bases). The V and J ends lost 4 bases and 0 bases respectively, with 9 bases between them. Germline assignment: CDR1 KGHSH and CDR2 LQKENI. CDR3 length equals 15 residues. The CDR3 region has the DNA TGTGCCAGCTCACAACAGGGCGCGAACACCGGGGAGCTGTTTTTT. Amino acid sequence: CASSQQGANTGELFF.

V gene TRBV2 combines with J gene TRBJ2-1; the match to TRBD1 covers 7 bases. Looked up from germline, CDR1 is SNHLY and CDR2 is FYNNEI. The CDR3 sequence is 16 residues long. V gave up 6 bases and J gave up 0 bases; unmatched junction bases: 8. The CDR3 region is CASRTSTGTSYNEQFF. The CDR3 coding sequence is TGTGCCAGCAGAACCTCGACAGGGACCTCCTACAATGAGCAGTTCTTC.

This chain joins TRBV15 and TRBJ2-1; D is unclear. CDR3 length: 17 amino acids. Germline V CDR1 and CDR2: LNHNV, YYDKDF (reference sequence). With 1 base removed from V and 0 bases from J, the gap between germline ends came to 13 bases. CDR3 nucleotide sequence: TGTGCCACCAGCAGAGTGAGTTTGCGGAGCTCCTACAATGAGCAGTTCTTC. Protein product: CATSRVSLRSSYNEQFF.

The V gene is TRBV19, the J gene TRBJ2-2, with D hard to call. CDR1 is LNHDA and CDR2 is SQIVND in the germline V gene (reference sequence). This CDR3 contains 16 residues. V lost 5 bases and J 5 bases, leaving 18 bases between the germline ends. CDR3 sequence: CASSPPLPGATGELFF. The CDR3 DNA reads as TGTGCCAGTAGTCCCCCCCTCCCCGGTGCAACCGGGGAGCTGTTTTTT.

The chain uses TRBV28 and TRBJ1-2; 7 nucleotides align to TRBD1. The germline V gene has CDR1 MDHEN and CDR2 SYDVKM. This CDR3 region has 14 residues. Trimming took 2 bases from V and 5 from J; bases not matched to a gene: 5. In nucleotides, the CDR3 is TGTGCCAGCAGTTTACCAGGGGGTCGTTATGGCTACACCTTC. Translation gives CASSLPGGRYGYTF.

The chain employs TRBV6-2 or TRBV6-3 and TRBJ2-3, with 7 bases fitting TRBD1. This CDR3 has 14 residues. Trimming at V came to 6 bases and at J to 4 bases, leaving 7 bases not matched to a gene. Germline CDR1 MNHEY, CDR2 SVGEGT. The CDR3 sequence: CASSQEGASDTQYF. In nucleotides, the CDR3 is TGTGCCAGCAGCCAAGAGGGGGCATCAGATACGCAGTATTTT.

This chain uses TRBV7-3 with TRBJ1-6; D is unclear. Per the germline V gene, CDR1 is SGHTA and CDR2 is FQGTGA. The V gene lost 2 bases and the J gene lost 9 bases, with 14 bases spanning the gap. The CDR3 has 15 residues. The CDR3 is CASSLYPGEGSPLHF. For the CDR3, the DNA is TGTGCCAGCAGCTTATACCCCGGGGAGGGTTCACCCCTCCACTTT.